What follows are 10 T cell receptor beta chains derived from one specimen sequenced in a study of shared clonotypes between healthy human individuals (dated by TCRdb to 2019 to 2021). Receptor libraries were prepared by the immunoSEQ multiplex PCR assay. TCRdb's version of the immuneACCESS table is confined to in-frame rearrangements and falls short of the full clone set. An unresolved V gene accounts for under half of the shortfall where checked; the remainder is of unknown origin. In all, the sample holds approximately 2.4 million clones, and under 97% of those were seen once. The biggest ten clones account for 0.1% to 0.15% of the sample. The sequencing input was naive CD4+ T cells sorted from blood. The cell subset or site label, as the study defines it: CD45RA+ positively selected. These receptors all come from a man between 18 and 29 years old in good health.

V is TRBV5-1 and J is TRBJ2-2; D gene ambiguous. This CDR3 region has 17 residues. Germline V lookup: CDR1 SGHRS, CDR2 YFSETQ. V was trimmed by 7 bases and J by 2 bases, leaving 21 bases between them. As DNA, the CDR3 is TGCGCCAGCGCCTCCCCTTTTGGCCTGGTTAACACCGGGGAGCTGTTTTTT. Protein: CASASPFGLVNTGELFF.

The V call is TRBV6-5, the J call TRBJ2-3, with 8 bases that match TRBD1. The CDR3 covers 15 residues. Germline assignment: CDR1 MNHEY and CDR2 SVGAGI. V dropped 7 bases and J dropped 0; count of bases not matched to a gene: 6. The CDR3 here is CASTKDRASTDTQYF. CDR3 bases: TGTGCCAGCACCAAGGACAGGGCTAGCACAGATACGCAGTATTTT.

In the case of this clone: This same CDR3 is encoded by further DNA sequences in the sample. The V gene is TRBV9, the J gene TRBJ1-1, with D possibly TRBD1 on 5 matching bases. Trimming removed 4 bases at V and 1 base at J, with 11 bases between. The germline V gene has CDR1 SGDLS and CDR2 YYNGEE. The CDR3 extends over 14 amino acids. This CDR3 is CASSRGEGNTEAFF. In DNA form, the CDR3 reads TGTGCCAGCAGCCGAGGGGAGGGGAACACTGAAGCTTTCTTT.

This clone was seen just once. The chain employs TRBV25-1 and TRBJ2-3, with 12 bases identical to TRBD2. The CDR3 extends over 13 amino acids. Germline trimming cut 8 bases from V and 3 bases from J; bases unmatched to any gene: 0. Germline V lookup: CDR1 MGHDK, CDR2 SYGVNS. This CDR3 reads CASLAGGTDTQYF. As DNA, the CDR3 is TGTGCCAGCCTAGCGGGAGGGACAGATACGCAGTATTTT.

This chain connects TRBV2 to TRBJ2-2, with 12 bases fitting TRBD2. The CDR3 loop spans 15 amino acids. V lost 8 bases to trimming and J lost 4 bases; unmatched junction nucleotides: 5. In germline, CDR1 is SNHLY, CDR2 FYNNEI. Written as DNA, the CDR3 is TGTGCCAGCGGGTTACTAGCGGGGGGCACCGGGGAGCTGTTTTTT. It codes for CASGLLAGGTGELFF.

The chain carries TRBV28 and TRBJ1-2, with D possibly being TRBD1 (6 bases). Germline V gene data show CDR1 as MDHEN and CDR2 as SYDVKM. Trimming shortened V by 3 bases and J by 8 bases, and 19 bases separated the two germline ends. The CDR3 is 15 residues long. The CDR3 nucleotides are TGTGCCAGCAGTTTTGAACTGTTCGGGGGCGCGGGCTACACCTTC. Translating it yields CASSFELFGGAGYTF.

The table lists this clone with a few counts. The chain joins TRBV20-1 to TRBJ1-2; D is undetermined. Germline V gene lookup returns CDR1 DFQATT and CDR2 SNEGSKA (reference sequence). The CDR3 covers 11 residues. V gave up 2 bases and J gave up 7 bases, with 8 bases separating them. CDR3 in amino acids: CSARISPGYTF. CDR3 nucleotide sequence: TGCAGTGCTAGAATAAGTCCTGGCTACACCTTC.

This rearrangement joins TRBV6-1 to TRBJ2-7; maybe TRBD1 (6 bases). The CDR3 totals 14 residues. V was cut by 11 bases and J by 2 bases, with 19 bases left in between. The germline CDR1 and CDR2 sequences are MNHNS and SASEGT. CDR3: CAARQADGPYEQYF. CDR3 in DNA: TGTGCCGCACGACAGGCCGACGGACCCTACGAGCAGTACTTC.

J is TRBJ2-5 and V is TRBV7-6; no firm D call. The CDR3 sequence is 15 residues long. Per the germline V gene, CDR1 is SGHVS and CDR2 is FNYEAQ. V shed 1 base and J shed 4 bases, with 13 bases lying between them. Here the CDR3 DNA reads TGTGCCAGCAGCTTAGAGCCAACCTGGGGAGAGACCCAGTACTTC. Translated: CASSLEPTWGETQYF.

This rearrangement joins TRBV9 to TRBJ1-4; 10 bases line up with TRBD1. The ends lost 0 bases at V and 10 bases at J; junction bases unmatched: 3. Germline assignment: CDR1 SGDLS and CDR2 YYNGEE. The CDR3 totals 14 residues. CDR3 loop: CASSVAGTGVKLFF. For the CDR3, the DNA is TGTGCCAGCAGCGTAGCTGGGACAGGGGTAAAACTGTTTTTT.